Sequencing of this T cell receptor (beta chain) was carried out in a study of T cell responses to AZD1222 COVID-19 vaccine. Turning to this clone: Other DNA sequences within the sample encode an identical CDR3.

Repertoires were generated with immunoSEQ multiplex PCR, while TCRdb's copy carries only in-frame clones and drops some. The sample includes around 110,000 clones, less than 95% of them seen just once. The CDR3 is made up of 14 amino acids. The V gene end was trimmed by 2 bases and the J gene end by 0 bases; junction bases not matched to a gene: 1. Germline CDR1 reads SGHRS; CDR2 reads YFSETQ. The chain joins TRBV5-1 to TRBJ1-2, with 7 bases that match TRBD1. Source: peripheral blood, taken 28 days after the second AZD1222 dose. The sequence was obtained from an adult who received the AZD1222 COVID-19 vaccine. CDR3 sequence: CASSLGTANYGYTF. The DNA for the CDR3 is TGCGCCAGCAGCTTAGGGACAGCTAACTATGGCTACACCTTC.